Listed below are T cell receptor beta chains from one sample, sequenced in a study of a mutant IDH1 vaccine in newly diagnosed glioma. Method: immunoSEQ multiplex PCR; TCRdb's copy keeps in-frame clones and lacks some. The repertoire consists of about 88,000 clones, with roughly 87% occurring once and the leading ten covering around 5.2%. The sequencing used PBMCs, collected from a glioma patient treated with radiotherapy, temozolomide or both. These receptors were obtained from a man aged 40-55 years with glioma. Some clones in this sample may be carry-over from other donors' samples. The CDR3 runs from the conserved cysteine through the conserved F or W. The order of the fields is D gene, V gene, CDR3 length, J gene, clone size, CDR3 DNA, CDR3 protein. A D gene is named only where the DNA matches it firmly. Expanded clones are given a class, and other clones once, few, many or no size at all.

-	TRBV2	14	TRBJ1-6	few	TGTGCCAGCAGGACGGACAGCACAAATTCACCCCTCCACTTT	CASRTDSTNSPLHF
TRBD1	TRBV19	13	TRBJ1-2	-	TGTGCCAGCCGGGACAGAGTTCTCCGTGGCTACACCTTC	CASRDRVLRGYTF
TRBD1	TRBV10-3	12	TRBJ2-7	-	TGTGCCATTGGGACAGATCACTACGAGCAGTACTTC	CAIGTDHYEQYF
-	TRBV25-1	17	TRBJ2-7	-	TGTGCCAGCAGTTCTACGGGTTTGGGGCTTTCCCCCTACGAGCAGTACTTC	CASSSTGLGLSPYEQYF
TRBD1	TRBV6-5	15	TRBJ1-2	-	TGTGCCAGCAGTTACTATCGCGACAGGGCCGACGGCTACACCTTC	CASSYYRDRADGYTF
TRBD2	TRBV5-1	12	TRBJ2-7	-	TGCGCCAGCGGCCGGGGGGACCACGAGCAGTACTTC	CASGRGDHEQYF
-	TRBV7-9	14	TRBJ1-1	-	TGTGCCAGCAGCTTACGTGGGCCCTCGTCTGAAGCTTTCTTT	CASSLRGPSSEAFF
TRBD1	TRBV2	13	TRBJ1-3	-	TGTGCCAGTTCACAGGGGATTGGAAACACCATATATTTT	CASSQGIGNTIYF
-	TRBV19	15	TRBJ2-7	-	TGTGCCAGTAGTATAGCCAGGGCCTCCTCCTACGAGCAGTACTTC	CASSIARASSYEQYF
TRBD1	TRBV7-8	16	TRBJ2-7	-	TGTGCCAGCAGCAAAAGTAGGACAGGAGTTCCCTACGAGCAGTACTTC	CASSKSRTGVPYEQYF